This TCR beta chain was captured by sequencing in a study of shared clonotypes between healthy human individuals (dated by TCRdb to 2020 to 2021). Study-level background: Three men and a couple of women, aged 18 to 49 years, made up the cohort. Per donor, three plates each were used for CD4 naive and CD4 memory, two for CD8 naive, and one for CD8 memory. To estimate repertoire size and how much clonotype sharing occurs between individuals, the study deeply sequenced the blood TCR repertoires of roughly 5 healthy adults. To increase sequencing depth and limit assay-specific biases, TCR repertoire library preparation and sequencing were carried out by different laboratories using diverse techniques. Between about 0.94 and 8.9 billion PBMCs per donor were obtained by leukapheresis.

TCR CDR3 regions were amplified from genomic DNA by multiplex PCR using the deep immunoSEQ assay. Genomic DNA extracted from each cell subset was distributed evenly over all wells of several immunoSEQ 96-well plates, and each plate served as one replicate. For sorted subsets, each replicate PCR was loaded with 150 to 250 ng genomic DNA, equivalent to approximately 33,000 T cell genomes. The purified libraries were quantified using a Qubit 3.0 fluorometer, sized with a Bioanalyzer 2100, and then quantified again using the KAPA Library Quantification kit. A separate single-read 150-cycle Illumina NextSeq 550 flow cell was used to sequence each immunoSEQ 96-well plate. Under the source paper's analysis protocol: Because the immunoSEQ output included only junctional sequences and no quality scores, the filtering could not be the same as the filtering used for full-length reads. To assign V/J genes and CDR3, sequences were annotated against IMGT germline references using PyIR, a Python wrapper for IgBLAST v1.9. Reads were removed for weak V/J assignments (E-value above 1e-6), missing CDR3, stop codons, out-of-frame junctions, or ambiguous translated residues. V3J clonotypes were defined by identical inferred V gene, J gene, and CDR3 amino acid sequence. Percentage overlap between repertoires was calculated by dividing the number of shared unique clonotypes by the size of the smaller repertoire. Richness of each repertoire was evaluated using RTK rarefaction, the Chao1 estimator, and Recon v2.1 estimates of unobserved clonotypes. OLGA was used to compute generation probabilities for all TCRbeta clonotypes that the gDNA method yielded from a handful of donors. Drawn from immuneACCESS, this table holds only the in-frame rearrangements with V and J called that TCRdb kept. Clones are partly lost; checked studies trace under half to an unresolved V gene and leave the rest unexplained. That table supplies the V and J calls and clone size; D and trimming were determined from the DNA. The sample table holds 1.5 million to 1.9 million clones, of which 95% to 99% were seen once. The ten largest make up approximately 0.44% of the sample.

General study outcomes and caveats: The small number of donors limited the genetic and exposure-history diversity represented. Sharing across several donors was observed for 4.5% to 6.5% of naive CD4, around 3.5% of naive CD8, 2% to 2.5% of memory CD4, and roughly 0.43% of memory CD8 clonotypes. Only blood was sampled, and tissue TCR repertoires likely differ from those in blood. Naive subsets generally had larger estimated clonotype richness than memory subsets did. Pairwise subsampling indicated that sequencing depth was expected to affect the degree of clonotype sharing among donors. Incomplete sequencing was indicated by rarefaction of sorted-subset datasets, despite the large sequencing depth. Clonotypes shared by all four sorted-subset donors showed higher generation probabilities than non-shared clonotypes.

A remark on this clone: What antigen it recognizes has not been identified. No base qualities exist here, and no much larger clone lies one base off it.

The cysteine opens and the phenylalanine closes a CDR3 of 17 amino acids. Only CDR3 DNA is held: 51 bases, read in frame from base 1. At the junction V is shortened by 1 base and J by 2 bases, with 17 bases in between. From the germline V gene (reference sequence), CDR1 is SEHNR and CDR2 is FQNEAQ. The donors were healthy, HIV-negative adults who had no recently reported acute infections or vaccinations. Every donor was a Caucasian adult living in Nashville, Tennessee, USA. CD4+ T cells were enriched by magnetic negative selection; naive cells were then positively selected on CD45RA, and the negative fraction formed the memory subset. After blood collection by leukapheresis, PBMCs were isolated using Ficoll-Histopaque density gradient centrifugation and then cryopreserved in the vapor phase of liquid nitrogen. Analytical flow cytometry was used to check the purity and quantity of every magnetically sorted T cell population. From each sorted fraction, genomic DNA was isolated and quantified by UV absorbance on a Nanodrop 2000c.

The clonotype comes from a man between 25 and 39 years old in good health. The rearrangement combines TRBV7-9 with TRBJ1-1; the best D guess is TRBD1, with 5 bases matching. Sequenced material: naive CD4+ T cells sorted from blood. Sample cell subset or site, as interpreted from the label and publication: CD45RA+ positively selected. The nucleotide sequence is TGTGCCAGCAGCTTAGGTATAGGGGACGAGTATAACACTGAAGCTTTCTTT. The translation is CASSLGIGDEYNTEAFF. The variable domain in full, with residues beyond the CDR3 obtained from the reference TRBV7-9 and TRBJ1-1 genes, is DTGVSQNPRHKITKRGQNVTFRCDPISEHNRLYWYRQTLGQGPEFLTYFQNEAQLEKSRLLSDRFSAERPKGSFSTLEIQRTEQGDSAMYLCASSLGIGDEYNTEAFFGQGTRLTVV.